This T cell receptor (beta chain) emerged from a study of blood T cell repertoires in COVID-19. Study-level background: Whether acute or convalescent, the COVID-19 samples came from the United States, Italy and Spain. Sample material is recorded as cDNA or gDNA derived from T cells, B-cell-depleted T cells, or PBMCs.

Looked up from germline, CDR1 is MNHEY and CDR2 is SMNVEV (reference sequence). The CDR3 sequence is 12 residues long. Germline trimming cut 0 bases from V and 11 bases from J; bases unmatched to any gene: 1. As handled by the study authors: The authors estimated nucleated cell counts from reference gene primer amplification. Profiled with immunoSEQ multiplex PCR; TCRdb holds only in-frame clones, not every one. That table gives V, J and clone size, and the DNA gave D and trimming. The data show over 300,000 clones, with 80% to 90% seen just once and roughly 1.2% held by the top ten. The specimen was peripheral blood. The J gene is TRBJ1-1, the V gene TRBV27, with TRBD1 identical over 9 bases. The sequence derives from a woman in her fifties or sixties with acute or convalescent COVID-19. CDR3 DNA sequence: TGTGCCAGCAGTTTATCACAGGGGGCGGCTTTCTTT. This gives the protein CASSLSQGAAFF.